This is a list of T cell receptor beta chains from one sample in a study of CD8+CD57+ T cells in acquired aplastic anemia. TCRdb called the reads again in MiXCR, with one record for every CDR3 protein. Here the sample spans fewer than 200,000 distinct CDR3 sequences, 65% to 75% being singletons. Sequenced material: sorted CD4+, CD8+, or CD8+CD57+ T cells (not recorded which) from PBMCs. The receptors derive from a human donor with aplastic anemia. CDR3s include the opening cysteine and the closing phenylalanine or tryptophan. The D gene is left open where the match is weak. Only part of the rows carry a size: once, few, many, or a class if the clone is expanded.

size: -
J: TRBJ1-6
V: TRBV25-1
D: TRBD1
DNA: TGTGCCAGCCACAGGGGGTATAATTCACCCCTCCACTTT
CDR3: CASHRGYNSPLHF

size: once
J: TRBJ1-5
V: TRBV19
D: -
DNA: TGTGCCAGTCGGGACATGCTTAGCAATCAGCCCCAGCATTTT
CDR3: CASRDMLSNQPQHF

size: -
J: TRBJ1-1
V: TRBV6-4
D: TRBD1
DNA: TGTGCCAGCAGTGCCGGGACAGGGTTGGACACTGAAGCTTTCTTT
CDR3: CASSAGTGLDTEAFF

size: -
J: TRBJ1-5
V: TRBV20-1
D: -
DNA: TGCAGTGCTAGAGGGACAGTGAATCAGCCCCAGCATTTT
CDR3: CSARGTVNQPQHF

size: -
J: TRBJ1-6
V: TRBV7-3
D: TRBD1
DNA: TGTGCCAGCAGTGTAGGCGACAGGGAGAATTCACCCCTCCACTTT
CDR3: CASSVGDRENSPLHF

size: once
J: TRBJ2-3
V: TRBV19
D: TRBD2
DNA: TGTGCCAGTATGAAAGCGGGGGCATCAGATACGCAGTATTTT
CDR3: CASMKAGASDTQYF

size: -
J: TRBJ2-2
V: TRBV15
D: -
DNA: TGTGCCACCAGCGGCCACATAACGGGGGAGCTGTTTTTT
CDR3: CATSGHITGELFF

size: many
J: TRBJ2-1
V: TRBV4-3
D: TRBD2
DNA: TGCGCCAGCAGCCTGGGACTAGCGGACTACAATGAGCAGTTCTTC
CDR3: CASSLGLADYNEQFF

size: -
J: TRBJ1-1
V: TRBV7-2
D: -
DNA: TGTGCCAGCAAGAGGAACTCTGAAGCTTTCTTT
CDR3: CASKRNSEAFF

size: -
J: TRBJ1-1
V: TRBV15
D: -
DNA: TGTGCCACCAGCAGGGCCGAGGGGATATTGAACACTGAAGCTTTCTTT
CDR3: CATSRAEGILNTEAFF

size: -
J: TRBJ2-7
V: TRBV2
D: -
DNA: TGTGCCAGCAACGGAGGGGGCAGCTACGAGCAGTACTTC
CDR3: CASNGGGSYEQYF